This TCR beta chain was sequenced during a study of blood T cell repertoires in COVID-19. Overall study: Italy, Spain and the United States were the sources of the convalescent and acute COVID-19 samples. In each case, the material was cDNA or gDNA derived from T cells, B-cell-depleted T cells, or PBMCs.

The CDR3 loop spans 12 amino acids. Trimming left V 9 bases short and J 3 bases short, with 11 bases between. Looked up from germline, CDR1 is SNHLY and CDR2 is FYNNEI. Authors' data handling: From reference gene primer amplification, estimates of nucleated cell counts were derived. Using immunoSEQ multiplex PCR, the repertoire was profiled, and TCRdb retains in-frame clones only, with some absent. From that table come the V and J calls and clone size; the DNA was used to work out D and trimming. The sample lists approximately 160,000 clones; under 85% were seen once. This receptor was taken from a man between 65 and 85 years old who had recovered from COVID-19. Sequencing input: peripheral blood. The genes are TRBV2 and TRBJ1-1, with D unclear. CDR3: CASAAGHTEAFF. The CDR3 DNA follows: TGTGCCAGTGCAGCGGGTCACACTGAAGCTTTCTTT.